The sample holds a few counts of the clone carrying this T cell receptor beta chain. Its specificity is unknown. Trimming at V came to 6 bases and at J to 5 bases, leaving 9 bases not matched to a gene. Germline assignment: CDR1 MNHEY and CDR2 SMNVEV (reference sequence). This CDR3 spans 15 amino acids. Scientists made TCR beta libraries using quantitative 5'-RACE with molecular barcodes. TCRdb re-analysed the 5' RACE reads in MiXCR, keeping a single row per CDR3 protein. The sample shows 200,000 to 300,000 distinct CDR3 sequences, 32% of them seen only once. The data derive from a study of CD8 T cells in ankylosing spondylitis. Study findings and constraints: The authors reported significant enrichment of disease-linked clones in matched ankylosing spondylitis synovial fluid.

The chain couples TRBV27 to TRBJ2-1; 8 bases map to TRBD1. This TCR came from a male donor with ankylosing spondylitis or in good health (not recorded which). The source material was blood, either unsorted or a sorted T cell fraction (not recorded which). The CDR3 sequence is CASSPRQGMNNEQFF. The CDR3 DNA reads as TGTGCCAGCAGCCCCCGACAGGGGATGAACAATGAGCAGTTCTTC.